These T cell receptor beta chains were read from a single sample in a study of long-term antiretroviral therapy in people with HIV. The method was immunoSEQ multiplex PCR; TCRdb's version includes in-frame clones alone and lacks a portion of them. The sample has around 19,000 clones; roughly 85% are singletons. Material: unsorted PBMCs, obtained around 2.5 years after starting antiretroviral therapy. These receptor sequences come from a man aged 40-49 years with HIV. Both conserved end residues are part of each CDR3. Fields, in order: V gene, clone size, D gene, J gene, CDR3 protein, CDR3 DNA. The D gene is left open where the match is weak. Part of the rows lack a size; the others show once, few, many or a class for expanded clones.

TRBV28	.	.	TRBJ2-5	CASSPGQTQYF	TGTGCCAGCAGTCCTGGTCAGACCCAGTACTTC
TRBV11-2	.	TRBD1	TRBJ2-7	CASSSQGPLGEQYF	TGTGCCAGCAGCTCACAGGGGCCCCTGGGCGAGCAGTACTTC
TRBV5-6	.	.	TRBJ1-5	CASSSGLYSNQPQHF	TGTGCCAGCAGCTCGGGACTATATAGCAATCAGCCCCAGCATTTT
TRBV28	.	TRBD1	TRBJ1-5	CANQDRVGQPQHF	TGTGCCAACCAGGACAGGGTTGGCCAGCCCCAGCATTTT
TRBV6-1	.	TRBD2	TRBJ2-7	CASRKSGGYEQYF	TGTGCCAGCCGAAAAAGCGGGGGCTACGAGCAGTACTTC
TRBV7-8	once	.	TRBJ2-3	CASSSITGSTDTQYF	TGTGCCAGCAGCTCTATTACAGGGAGCACAGATACGCAGTATTTT
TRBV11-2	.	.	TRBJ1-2	CASSPLGGPTNYGYTF	TGTGCCAGCAGCCCCTTAGGAGGGCCTACTAACTATGGCTACACCTTC
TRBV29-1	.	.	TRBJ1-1	CSVAESGYEAFF	TGCAGCGTTGCCGAGTCGGGGTATGAAGCTTTCTTT
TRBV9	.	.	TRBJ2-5	CASSQDGAGETQYF	TGTGCCAGCAGCCAAGATGGGGCCGGGGAGACCCAGTACTTC
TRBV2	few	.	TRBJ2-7	CASSEALRGGSYEQYF	TGTGCCAGCAGTGAAGCGCTTCGGGGAGGAAGCTACGAGCAGTACTTC
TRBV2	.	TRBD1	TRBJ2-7	CASIFSTGVGYEQYF	TGTGCCAGCATTTTCAGTACAGGGGTGGGCTACGAGCAGTACTTC
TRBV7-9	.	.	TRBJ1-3	CASSPPGTSSGNTIYF	TGTGCCAGCAGCCCACCAGGGACCTCCTCTGGAAACACCATATATTTT
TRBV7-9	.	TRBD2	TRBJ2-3	CASSSLLGPAGGQDTQYF	TGTGCCAGCAGCTCCCTCCTGGGTCCAGCGGGGGGCCAGGATACGCAGTATTTT
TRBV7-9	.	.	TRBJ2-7	CATSRSLGSDYEQYF	TGTGCCACTTCACGATCTCTGGGGAGCGACTACGAGCAGTACTTC
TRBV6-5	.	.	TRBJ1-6	CASRRTANSPLHF	TGTGCCAGCAGGAGGACAGCCAATTCACCCCTCCACTTT
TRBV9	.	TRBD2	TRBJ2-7	CASSVGGGATYEQYF	TGTGCCAGCAGCGTAGGGGGAGGGGCGACCTACGAGCAGTACTTC
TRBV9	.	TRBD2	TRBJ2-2	CASSYLEGTIGTGELFF	TGTGCCAGCAGCTATTTAGAGGGGACTATCGGGACCGGGGAGCTGTTTTTT
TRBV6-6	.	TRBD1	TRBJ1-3	CASSTGQGPGNTIYF	TGTGCCAGCAGCACCGGACAGGGTCCCGGAAACACCATATATTTT
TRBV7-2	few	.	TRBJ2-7	CASIGFHWGICYEQYF	TGTGCCAGCATCGGATTCCACTGGGGGATCTGTTACGAGCAGTACTTC
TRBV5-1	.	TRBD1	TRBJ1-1	CASSLIPGGMNTEAFF	TGCGCCAGCAGCTTGATTCCAGGGGGGATGAACACTGAAGCTTTCTTT
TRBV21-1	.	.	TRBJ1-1	CASSPGTEENTEAFF	TGTGCCAGCAGCCCGGGGACGGAAGAGAACACTGAAGCTTTCTTT
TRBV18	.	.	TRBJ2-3	CASSSDGRFSTDTQYF	TGTGCCAGCTCATCCGACGGCAGGTTCTCCACAGATACGCAGTATTTT
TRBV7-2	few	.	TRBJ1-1	CASSLDNRGTEAFF	TGTGCCAGCAGCTTAGACAATAGAGGCACTGAAGCTTTCTTT
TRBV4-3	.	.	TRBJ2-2	CASRAGLNTGELFF	TGCGCCAGCAGGGCGGGCTTGAACACCGGGGAGCTGTTTTTT
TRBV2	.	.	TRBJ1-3	CASSPSLTGNTIYF	TGTGCCAGCAGCCCTAGCTTAACTGGAAACACCATATATTTT
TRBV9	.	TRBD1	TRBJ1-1	CASSVGQSEAFF	TGTGCCAGCAGCGTGGGACAGTCTGAAGCTTTCTTT
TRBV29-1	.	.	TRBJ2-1	CSVGFSVAPLSPYNEQFF	TGCAGCGTTGGGTTCTCGGTAGCCCCTCTGTCCCCTTACAATGAGCAGTTCTTC
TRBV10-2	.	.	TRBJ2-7	CASSGPYEQYF	TGCGCCAGCAGTGGCCCCTACGAGCAGTACTTC
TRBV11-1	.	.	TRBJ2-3	CASSLGGSFGADTQYF	TGTGCCAGCAGCTTAGGGGGCTCCTTTGGGGCAGATACGCAGTATTTT
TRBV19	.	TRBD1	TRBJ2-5	CASKSSGQGRETQYF	TGTGCCAGTAAGTCGTCGGGACAGGGACGAGAGACCCAGTACTTC
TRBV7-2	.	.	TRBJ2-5	CASSLMGDETQYF	TGTGCCAGCAGCTTAATGGGGGACGAGACCCAGTACTTC
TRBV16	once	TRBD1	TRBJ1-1	CASSPTSGGTEAFF	TGTGCCAGCAGCCCAACGTCAGGGGGTACTGAAGCTTTCTTT
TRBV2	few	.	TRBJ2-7	CASEEGYAYEQYF	TGTGCCAGCGAAGAGGGATATGCCTACGAGCAGTACTTC
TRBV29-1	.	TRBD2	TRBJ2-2	CSVGTSGGATNTGELFF	TGCAGCGTGGGGACTAGCGGGGGAGCCACGAACACCGGGGAGCTGTTTTTT
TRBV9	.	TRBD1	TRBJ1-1	CASSAGNRGRRGNTEAFF	TGTGCCAGCAGCGCAGGCAACAGGGGCCGCCGTGGGAACACTGAAGCTTTCTTT